A selection of T cell receptor beta chains follows, all from one sample in a study of T cell responses to AZD1222 COVID-19 vaccine. Method: immunoSEQ multiplex PCR; TCRdb's copy keeps in-frame clones and lacks some. The repertoire consists of approximately 89,000 clones, with under 95% occurring once and the leading ten covering 5% to 5.5%. The sequences come from peripheral blood, collected on day 0 of AZD1222 vaccination. The receptor source for this set is an adult in good health. Both conserved end residues are part of each CDR3. The D gene is left open where the match is weak. Clone size, where shown, is once, few, many, or a class for clones that have expanded.

d_call: -
clone_size: -
j_call: TRBJ2-5
v_call: TRBV2
cdr3_nt: TGTGCCAGCAGACAGGCACAAGAGACCCAGTACTTC
cdr3_aa: CASRQAQETQYF

d_call: -
clone_size: -
j_call: TRBJ1-5
v_call: TRBV9
cdr3_nt: TGTGCCAGCAGCGTAGAGGCAGGCGGAAATCAGCCCCAGCATTTT
cdr3_aa: CASSVEAGGNQPQHF

d_call: -
clone_size: -
j_call: TRBJ1-4
v_call: TRBV7-9
cdr3_nt: TGTGCCAGCAGCCCCCCACTGGGGGCTAATGAAAAACTGTTTTTT
cdr3_aa: CASSPPLGANEKLFF

d_call: TRBD1
clone_size: -
j_call: TRBJ2-1
v_call: TRBV27
cdr3_nt: TGTGCCAGCAGTTTGGGCCGGGACAGCAACAATGAGCAGTTCTTC
cdr3_aa: CASSLGRDSNNEQFF

d_call: TRBD2
clone_size: -
j_call: TRBJ2-7
v_call: TRBV6-5
cdr3_nt: TGTGCCAGCACCCGAGCGGGAGGAGAGTACGAGCAGTACTTC
cdr3_aa: CASTRAGGEYEQYF

d_call: -
clone_size: -
j_call: TRBJ2-1
v_call: TRBV5-1
cdr3_nt: TGCGCCAGCAGTTTTGACGGGACCCCGGGGAATGAGCAGTTCTTC
cdr3_aa: CASSFDGTPGNEQFF

d_call: TRBD2
clone_size: -
j_call: TRBJ2-1
v_call: TRBV27
cdr3_nt: TGTGCCAGCAGCCTACTAGCGGGAGGTTTGAATGAGCAGTTCTTC
cdr3_aa: CASSLLAGGLNEQFF

d_call: TRBD2
clone_size: -
j_call: TRBJ2-3
v_call: TRBV18
cdr3_nt: TGTGCCAGCTCACCTTCCGGGGGGTCGGCAGATACGCAGTATTTT
cdr3_aa: CASSPSGGSADTQYF

d_call: -
clone_size: -
j_call: TRBJ2-3
v_call: TRBV15
cdr3_nt: TGTGCCACCAGCAGCGGGGATACGCAGTATTTT
cdr3_aa: CATSSGDTQYF

d_call: -
clone_size: once
j_call: TRBJ2-7
v_call: TRBV27
cdr3_nt: TGTGCCAGCAGTTTATCCCCCCGGCCGCAAAGGGGCGAGCAGTACTTC
cdr3_aa: CASSLSPRPQRGEQYF

d_call: -
clone_size: -
j_call: TRBJ2-7
v_call: TRBV6-2/TRBV6-3
cdr3_nt: TGTGCCAGCACCCCATCAGGGGGGACCTACGAGCAGTACTTC
cdr3_aa: CASTPSGGTYEQYF

d_call: TRBD1
clone_size: -
j_call: TRBJ2-7
v_call: TRBV19
cdr3_nt: TGTGCCAGTACCACGGGACAGGGGGCCCTCTACGAGCAGTACTTC
cdr3_aa: CASTTGQGALYEQYF

d_call: -
clone_size: -
j_call: TRBJ1-3
v_call: TRBV28
cdr3_nt: TGTGCCAGCAGTCCACCCACGGGCGCCTCTGGAAACACCATATATTTT
cdr3_aa: CASSPPTGASGNTIYF

d_call: TRBD1
clone_size: -
j_call: TRBJ1-2
v_call: TRBV5-1
cdr3_nt: TGCGCCAGCAGCTTGCAGGGGGCTAACTATGGCTACACCTTC
cdr3_aa: CASSLQGANYGYTF

d_call: -
clone_size: -
j_call: TRBJ1-5
v_call: TRBV18
cdr3_nt: TGTGCCAGCTCACCAGACCAGGGGCAGCCCCAGCATTTT
cdr3_aa: CASSPDQGQPQHF

d_call: TRBD1
clone_size: -
j_call: TRBJ1-4
v_call: TRBV19
cdr3_nt: TGTGCCAGTAGTGGGAGACAGGGTACTAATGAAAAACTGTTTTTT
cdr3_aa: CASSGRQGTNEKLFF

d_call: -
clone_size: -
j_call: TRBJ2-2
v_call: TRBV5-4
cdr3_nt: TGTGCCAGCAGCTTGAATCTACCGGGCACCGGGGAGCTGTTTTTT
cdr3_aa: CASSLNLPGTGELFF

d_call: -
clone_size: -
j_call: TRBJ1-1
v_call: TRBV5-4
cdr3_nt: TGTGCCAGCAGCGAGACCGGGCGGGGGTTGAACACTGAAGCTTTCTTT
cdr3_aa: CASSETGRGLNTEAFF

d_call: TRBD2
clone_size: once
j_call: TRBJ2-3
v_call: TRBV25-1
cdr3_nt: TGTGCCAGCAGTGAATGGTTAGCGGGAGCTGGCACAGATACGCAGTATTTT
cdr3_aa: CASSEWLAGAGTDTQYF

d_call: -
clone_size: -
j_call: TRBJ1-6
v_call: TRBV14
cdr3_nt: TGTGCCAGCAGCCGTAGGCCACCGCGGGAGAATTCACCCCTCCACTTT
cdr3_aa: CASSRRPPRENSPLHF

d_call: TRBD1
clone_size: -
j_call: TRBJ1-6
v_call: TRBV9
cdr3_nt: TGTGCCAGCAGCGAGGAGGGGGCCGTCAATTCACCCCTCCACTTT
cdr3_aa: CASSEEGAVNSPLHF

d_call: -
clone_size: -
j_call: TRBJ1-2
v_call: TRBV10-3
cdr3_nt: TGTGCCATCAGTGAGTCCACAGGCACCTATGGCTACACCTTC
cdr3_aa: CAISESTGTYGYTF

d_call: -
clone_size: -
j_call: TRBJ1-2
v_call: TRBV2
cdr3_nt: TGTGCCAGCAGTGATGGCATGGCCTATGGCTACACCTTC
cdr3_aa: CASSDGMAYGYTF

d_call: -
clone_size: -
j_call: TRBJ1-4
v_call: TRBV7-2
cdr3_nt: TGTGCCAGCAGCCCAGGGTGGGGTTCTAATGAAAAACTGTTTTTT
cdr3_aa: CASSPGWGSNEKLFF

d_call: TRBD2
clone_size: -
j_call: TRBJ2-1
v_call: TRBV27
cdr3_nt: TGTGCCAGCCGGGCGGGACTAGCGTTCAATGAGCAGTTCTTC
cdr3_aa: CASRAGLAFNEQFF

d_call: -
clone_size: -
j_call: TRBJ2-3
v_call: TRBV14
cdr3_nt: TGTGCCAGCAGCCAAGTACACGGGGAGCGCGCACTGCAGTATTTT
cdr3_aa: CASSQVHGERALQYF

d_call: -
clone_size: once
j_call: TRBJ1-2
v_call: TRBV3-1/TRBV3-2
cdr3_nt: TGTGCCAGCAGCCAAGAACGGTTAGTCAGGATGACTAACTATGGCTACACCTTC
cdr3_aa: CASSQERLVRMTNYGYTF

d_call: TRBD1
clone_size: -
j_call: TRBJ1-2
v_call: TRBV5-1
cdr3_nt: TGCGCCAGCAGCCCCCACAGGGGTTACGAGGACGGCTACACCTTC
cdr3_aa: CASSPHRGYEDGYTF

d_call: -
clone_size: -
j_call: TRBJ2-7
v_call: TRBV11-2
cdr3_nt: TGTGCCAGCAGCTTAGCGGGACAAAGCTCCTACGAGCAGTACTTC
cdr3_aa: CASSLAGQSSYEQYF

d_call: -
clone_size: -
j_call: TRBJ2-3
v_call: TRBV4-1
cdr3_nt: TGCGCCAGCAGCCAAGAGGGGCGTCTAGTAGGTACGCAGTATTTT
cdr3_aa: CASSQEGRLVGTQYF

d_call: -
clone_size: -
j_call: TRBJ2-6
v_call: TRBV7-2
cdr3_nt: TGTGCCAGCAACCCTCCCATCTCTGGGGCCAACGTCCTGACTTTC
cdr3_aa: CASNPPISGANVLTF